Shown below are 4 T cell receptor beta chains from a single sample sequenced in a study of OX40 agonist ivuxolimab in advanced cancers. Sequenced by immunoSEQ multiplex PCR; TCRdb stores in-frame clones only, minus some. The top ten hold roughly 56% of the sample, which has around 46,000 clones, 88% seen once. Sequenced material: CD4+ or CD8+ T cells sorted from blood, taken in a trial of the OX40 agonist ivuxolimab. Receptors were obtained from an adult with an advanced solid tumor such as melanoma, head and neck, liver or kidney cancer.

The chain has TRBV9 and TRBJ2-7; TRBD1 is a possible D gene (6 bases). The CDR3 has 16 amino acids. CDR1 and CDR2 from the germline V gene are SGDLS and YYNGEE. V was cut by 3 bases and J by 4 bases, with 20 bases left in between. Written as DNA, the CDR3 is TGTGCCAGCAGCGCTTTATCCGGGACATTGATGTACGAGCAGTACTTC. Translated, it gives CASSALSGTLMYEQYF. The variable domain in full, with the rest retrieved from reference TRBV9 and TRBJ2-7, is DSGVTQTPKHLITATGQRVTLRCSPRSGDLSVYWYQQSLDQGLQFLIQYYNGEERAKGNILERFSAQQFPDLHSELNLSSLELGDSALYFCASSALSGTLMYEQYFGPGTRLTVT.

The rearrangement links TRBV7-2 to TRBJ1-3; D gene unclear. The V end was cut by 0 bases, the J end by 15 bases, with 15 bases between. This CDR3 spans 13 amino acids. Per germline, CDR1 SGHTA and CDR2 FQGNSA. The chain's CDR3 is CASSLASVPPEYF. CDR3 sequence (DNA): TGTGCCAGCAGCTTAGCTTCGGTTCCTCCCGAATATTTT.

The V gene is TRBV5-8, the J gene TRBJ2-1; TRBD2 matches at 8 bases. Germline V gene data show CDR1 as SGHTS and CDR2 as YDEGEE. The V gene end was trimmed by 1 base and the J gene end by 8 bases; junction bases not matched to a gene: 8. The CDR3 runs to 15 residues. CDR3 DNA sequence: TGTGCCAGCAGCTTGCCGGGACTAGGTCTCGATGAGCAGTTCTTC. Protein product: CASSLPGLGLDEQFF.

The rearrangement links TRBV7-6 to TRBJ2-7; 9 bases fit TRBD1. The CDR3 runs 17 residues. The germline gives CDR1 SGHVS, CDR2 FNYEAQ. V lost 5 bases to trimming and J lost 1 base; unmatched junction nucleotides: 12. CDR3 protein: CASSQGQGWSSSYEQYF. CDR3 sequence (DNA): TGTGCCAGCAGCCAGGGACAGGGCTGGTCTTCATCCTACGAGCAGTACTTC.